This T cell receptor (beta chain) was retrieved from a study of T cell repertoires in cytomegalovirus infection. Each CDR3 protein is one row after TCRdb ran MiXCR on the reads. This table has approximately 150,000 distinct CDR3 sequences, approximately 21% appearing once. The CDR3 totals 14 residues. Trimming at V came to 4 bases and at J to 2 bases, leaving 6 bases not matched to a gene. CDR1 SGHRS and CDR2 YFSETQ come from the germline V gene. About this clonotype: Its antigen remains unidentified.

The sequence came from a human donor in good health (CMV status not recorded). Some clones in this sample may be carry-over from other donors' samples. V and J are TRBV5-1 and TRBJ2-7; 7 bases line up with TRBD1. The sample in question was CD8+ T cells from cultured PBMCs, obtained from culture after CMV antigen stimulation. This CDR3 is CASSIRDSTYEQYF. The CDR3 DNA sequence: TGCGCCAGCAGCATCCGGGACAGCACCTACGAGCAGTACTTC.